The clone carrying this T cell receptor beta chain was seen more than once but under ten times. The target antigen is unknown. This entry comes from a study of T cells after yellow fever vaccination. Study information: SMART-Seq v4 Ultra Low Input prepared the low-cell-number fractions. Overall study findings and caveats: Researchers report a weaker secondary response that nonetheless peaked faster, day 5 versus 15.

Germline assignment: CDR1 SGHRS and CDR2 YFSETQ. Losses at the gene ends were 5 bases for V and 5 bases for J; bases not matched to a gene: 5. The CDR3 loop spans 15 amino acids. TCRdb reprocessed the 5' RACE reads via MiXCR and lists one record per CDR3 protein. The table shows 300,000 to 450,000 distinct CDR3 sequences, with around 6.4% occurring only once. The gene calls are TRBV5-1 and TRBJ2-3; TRBD2 agrees at 13 bases. This sequence originates from a man aged 25-45 years who received the YFV17D yellow fever vaccine. The sequences come from PBMCs, collected 5 days after the yellow fever booster vaccination. The CDR3 region has the DNA TGCGCCAGCAGGCCCGGACTAGCGGGAGTAGATACGCAGTATTTT. Translating it yields CASRPGLAGVDTQYF.